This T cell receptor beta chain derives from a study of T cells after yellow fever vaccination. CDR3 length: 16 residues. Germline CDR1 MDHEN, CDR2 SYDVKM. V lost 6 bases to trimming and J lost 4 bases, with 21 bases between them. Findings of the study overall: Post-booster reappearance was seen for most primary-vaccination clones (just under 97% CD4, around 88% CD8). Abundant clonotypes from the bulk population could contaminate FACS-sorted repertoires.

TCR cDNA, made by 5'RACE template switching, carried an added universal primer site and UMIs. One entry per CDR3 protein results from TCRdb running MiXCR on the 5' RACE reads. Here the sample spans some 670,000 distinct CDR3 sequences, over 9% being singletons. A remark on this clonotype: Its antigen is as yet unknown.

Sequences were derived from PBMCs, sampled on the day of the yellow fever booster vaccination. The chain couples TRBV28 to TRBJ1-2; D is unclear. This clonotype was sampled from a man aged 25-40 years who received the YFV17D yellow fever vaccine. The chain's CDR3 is CASSRPRDRVVYGYTF. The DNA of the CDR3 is TGTGCCAGCAGCCGGCCGCGGGATAGGGTAGTCTATGGCTACACCTTC.